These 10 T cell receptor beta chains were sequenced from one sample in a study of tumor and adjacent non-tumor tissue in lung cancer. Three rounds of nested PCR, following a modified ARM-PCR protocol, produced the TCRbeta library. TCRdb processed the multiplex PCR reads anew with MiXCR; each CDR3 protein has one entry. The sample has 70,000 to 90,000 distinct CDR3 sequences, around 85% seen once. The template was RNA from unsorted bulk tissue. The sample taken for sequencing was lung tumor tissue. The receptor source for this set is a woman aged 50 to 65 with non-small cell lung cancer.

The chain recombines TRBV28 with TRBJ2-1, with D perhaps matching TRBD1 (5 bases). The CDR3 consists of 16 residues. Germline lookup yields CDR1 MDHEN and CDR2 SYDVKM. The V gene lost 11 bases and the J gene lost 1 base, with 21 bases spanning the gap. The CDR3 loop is CADSFLALPSYNEQFF. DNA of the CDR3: TGTGCCGACAGCTTCCTGGCCCTACCATCCTACAATGAGCAGTTCTTC.

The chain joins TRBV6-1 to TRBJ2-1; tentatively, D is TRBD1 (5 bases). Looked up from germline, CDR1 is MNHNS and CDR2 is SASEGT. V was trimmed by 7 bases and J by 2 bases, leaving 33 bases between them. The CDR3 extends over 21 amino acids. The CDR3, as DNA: TGTGCCAGCAATGAGCGCCCGTTAGACTTCTTACTCTCGACAGCCTACAATGAGCAGTTCTTC. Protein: CASNERPLDFLLSTAYNEQFF.

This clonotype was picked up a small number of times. Here the CDR3 DNA reads TGTGCCAGCAGGATGACACCTCATAGTAGTCAGCCCCAGCATTTT. Amino acids: CASRMTPHSSQPQHF. This chain links TRBV6-5 with TRBJ1-5; D is unresolved. There are 15 residues in the CDR3. Trimming stripped 6 bases from V and 6 bases from J, with 18 bases between. The V gene's germline CDR1 is MNHEY and CDR2 SVGAGI.

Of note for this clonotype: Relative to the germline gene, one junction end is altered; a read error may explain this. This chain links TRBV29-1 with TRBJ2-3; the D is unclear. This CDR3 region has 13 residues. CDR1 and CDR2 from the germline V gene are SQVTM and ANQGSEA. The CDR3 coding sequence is TGCAGTGTTAGGGCTGCAGACACAGATACGCACTATTTT. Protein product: CSVRAADTDTHYF.

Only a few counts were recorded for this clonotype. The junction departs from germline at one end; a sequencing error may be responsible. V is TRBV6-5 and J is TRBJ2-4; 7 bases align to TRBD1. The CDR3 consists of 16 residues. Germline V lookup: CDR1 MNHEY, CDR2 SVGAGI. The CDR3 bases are TGTGCCAGCGGTGCCACTCATTCACAGGGGAGAGACATTCAGCACTTC. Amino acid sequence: CASGATHSQGRDIQHF.

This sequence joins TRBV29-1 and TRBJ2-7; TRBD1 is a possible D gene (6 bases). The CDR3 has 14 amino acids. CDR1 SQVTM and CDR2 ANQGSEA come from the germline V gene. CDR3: CRVQGSGDSYEQYF. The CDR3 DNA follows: TGCAGGGTACAGGGAAGCGGAGATTCCTACGAGCAGTACTTC.

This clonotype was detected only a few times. CDR3 coding DNA: TGTGTCACTGCCCGGGGGCTAGCGGGAGTCGAGGCGGATACGCAGTATTTT. Residues: CVTARGLAGVEADTQYF. The chain uses TRBV10-3 and TRBJ2-3; TRBD2 matches at 10 bases. Germline V gives CDR1 ENHRY, CDR2 SYGVKD. There are 17 residues in the CDR3.

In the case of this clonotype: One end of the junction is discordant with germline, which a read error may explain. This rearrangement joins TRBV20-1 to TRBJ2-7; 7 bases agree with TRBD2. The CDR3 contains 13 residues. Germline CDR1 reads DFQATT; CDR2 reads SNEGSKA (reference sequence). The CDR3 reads CRANGREYIEQYF. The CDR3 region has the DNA TGCAGAGCTAATGGGCGGGAGTACATCGAGCAGTACTTC.

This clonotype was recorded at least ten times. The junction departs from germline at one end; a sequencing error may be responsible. CDR3 amino acids: CAWTMGQGLRNSGYTF. CDR3 nucleotide sequence: TGTGCCTGGACGATGGGACAGGGCTTACGGAACTCTGGCTACACCTTC. The rearrangement links TRBV30 to TRBJ1-2, with TRBD1 matching 9 bases. Per germline, CDR1 GTSNPN and CDR2 SVGIG (reference sequence). The CDR3 consists of 16 residues.

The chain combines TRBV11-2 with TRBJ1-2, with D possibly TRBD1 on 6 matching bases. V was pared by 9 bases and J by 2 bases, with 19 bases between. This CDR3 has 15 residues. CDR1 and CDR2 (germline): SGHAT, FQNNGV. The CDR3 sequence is CASSLKGGANYGYTF. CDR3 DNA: TGTGCCAGTAGCCTAAAGGGGGGGGCCAACTATGGCTACACCTTC. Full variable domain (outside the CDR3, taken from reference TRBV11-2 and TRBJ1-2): EAGVAQSPRYKIIEKRQSVAFWCNPISGHATLYWYQQILGQGPKLLIQFQNNGVVDDSQLPKDRFSAERLKGVDSTLKIQPAKLEDSAVYLCASSLKGGANYGYTFGSGTRLTVV.